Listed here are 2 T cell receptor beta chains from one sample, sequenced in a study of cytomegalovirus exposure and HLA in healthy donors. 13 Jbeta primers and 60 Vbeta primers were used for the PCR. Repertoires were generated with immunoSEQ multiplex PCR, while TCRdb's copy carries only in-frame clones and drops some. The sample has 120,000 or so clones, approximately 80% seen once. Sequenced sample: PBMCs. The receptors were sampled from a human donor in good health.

As DNA, the CDR3 is TGTGCCAGCAGCTCGGGACTAGCGGGAGGGCCGGCCAAAAACATTCAGTACTTC. Amino acids: CASSSGLAGGPAKNIQYF. J is TRBJ2-4 and V is TRBV9; 16 nucleotides agree with TRBD2. This CDR3 contains 18 residues. CDR1 is SGDLS, CDR2 YYNGEE, per germline. Trimming removed 4 bases from V and 1 base from J; junction bases left unmatched: 5.

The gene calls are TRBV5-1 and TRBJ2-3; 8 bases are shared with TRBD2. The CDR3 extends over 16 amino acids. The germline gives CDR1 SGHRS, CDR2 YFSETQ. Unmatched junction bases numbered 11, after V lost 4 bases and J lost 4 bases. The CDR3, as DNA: TGCGCCAGCAGCCGCACGGTAGCGGGATCCGCAGATACGCAGTATTTT. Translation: CASSRTVAGSADTQYF. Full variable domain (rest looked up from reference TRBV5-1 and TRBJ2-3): KAGVTQTPRYLIKTRGQQVTLSCSPISGHRSVSWYQQTPGQGLQFLFEYFSETQRNKGNFPGRFSGRQFSNSRSEMNVSTLELGDSALYLCASSRTVAGSADTQYFGPGTRLTVL.